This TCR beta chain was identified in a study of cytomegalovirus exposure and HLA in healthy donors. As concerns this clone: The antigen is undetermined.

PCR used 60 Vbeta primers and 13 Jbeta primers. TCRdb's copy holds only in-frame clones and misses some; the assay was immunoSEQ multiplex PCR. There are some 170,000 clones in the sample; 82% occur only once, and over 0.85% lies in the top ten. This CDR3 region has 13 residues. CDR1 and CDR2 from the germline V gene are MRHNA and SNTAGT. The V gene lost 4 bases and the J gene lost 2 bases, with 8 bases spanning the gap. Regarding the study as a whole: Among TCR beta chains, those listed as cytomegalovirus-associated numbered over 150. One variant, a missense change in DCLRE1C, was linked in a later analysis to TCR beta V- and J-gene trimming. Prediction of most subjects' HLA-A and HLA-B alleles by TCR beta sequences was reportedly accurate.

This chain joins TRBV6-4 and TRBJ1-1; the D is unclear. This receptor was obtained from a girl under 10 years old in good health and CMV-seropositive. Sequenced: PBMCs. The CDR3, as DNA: TGTGCCAGCAGTGCCCAATTTAACACTGAAGCTTTCTTT. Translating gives CASSAQFNTEAFF.